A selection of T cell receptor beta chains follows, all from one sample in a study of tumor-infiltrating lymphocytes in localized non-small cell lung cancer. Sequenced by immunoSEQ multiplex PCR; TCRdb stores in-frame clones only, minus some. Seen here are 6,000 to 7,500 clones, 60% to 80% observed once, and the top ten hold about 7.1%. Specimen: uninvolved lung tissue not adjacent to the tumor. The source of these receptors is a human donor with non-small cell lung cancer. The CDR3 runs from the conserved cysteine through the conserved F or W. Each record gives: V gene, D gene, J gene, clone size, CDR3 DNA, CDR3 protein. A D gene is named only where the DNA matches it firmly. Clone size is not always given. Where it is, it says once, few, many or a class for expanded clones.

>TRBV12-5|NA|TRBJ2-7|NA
TGTGCTAGTGGGATCGGGACCTACGAGCAGTACTTC
CASGIGTYEQYF
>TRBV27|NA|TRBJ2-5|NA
TGTGCCAGCAGTTTATCGACAAATCCAGAGACCCAGTACTTC
CASSLSTNPETQYF
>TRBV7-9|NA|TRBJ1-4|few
TGTGCCAGCAGCTTCCCCAACCCAACTAATGAAAAACTGTTTTTT
CASSFPNPTNEKLFF
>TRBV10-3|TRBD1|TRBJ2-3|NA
TGTGCCATCAGAACAGGGGGCACAGATACGCAGTATTTT
CAIRTGGTDTQYF
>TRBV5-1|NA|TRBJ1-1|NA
TGCGCCAGCAGCTTTGGGGGAAGCAACACTGAAGCTTTCTTT
CASSFGGSNTEAFF
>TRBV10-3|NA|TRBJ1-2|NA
TGTGCCATCAGTGAGTCAATAGGGAACTATGGCTACACCTTC
CAISESIGNYGYTF
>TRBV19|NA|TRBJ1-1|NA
TGTGCCAGTAGTATCCACCTCGGGGAGTCGGACACTGAAGCTTTCTTT
CASSIHLGESDTEAFF
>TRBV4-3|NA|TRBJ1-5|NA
TGCGCCAGCAGCCAAGAACGGCATAGCAATCAGCCCCAGCATTTT
CASSQERHSNQPQHF
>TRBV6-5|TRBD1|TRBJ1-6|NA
TGTGCCAGCAGTGCAGGGGGCGAACCCTCACCCCTCCACTTT
CASSAGGEPSPLHF
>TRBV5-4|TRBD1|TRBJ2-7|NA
TGTGCCAGCAGCGGGGGACAGCGACTCTCCTACGAGCAGTACTTC
CASSGGQRLSYEQYF
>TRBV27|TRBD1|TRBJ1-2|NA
TGTGCCAGCAGCTCCGGGACAGGAGCTAACTATGGCTACACCTTC
CASSSGTGANYGYTF
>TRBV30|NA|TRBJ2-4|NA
TGTGCCTGGGGGAGGAAAGGGGCGCGTACAAACATTCAGTACTTC
CAWGRKGARTNIQYF
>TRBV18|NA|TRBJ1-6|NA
TGTGCCAGCTCACCAAAAGGGGTAGGAAATTCACCCCTCCACTTT
CASSPKGVGNSPLHF
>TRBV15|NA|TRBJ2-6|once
TGTGCCACCAGCAGAGGACACACCGGGGCCAACGTCCTGACTTTC
CATSRGHTGANVLTF
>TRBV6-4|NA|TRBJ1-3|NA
TGTGCCAGCAGGCGGGTTGATGGAAACACCATATATTTT
CASRRVDGNTIYF
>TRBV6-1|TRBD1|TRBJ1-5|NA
TGTGCCAGCAGTGACGGGACAGGGTACCAGCCCCAGCATTTT
CASSDGTGYQPQHF
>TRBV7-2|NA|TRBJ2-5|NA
TGTGCCAGCAGCTTCTCAGGGGAGACCCAGTACTTC
CASSFSGETQYF
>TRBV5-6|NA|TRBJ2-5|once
TGTGCCAGCAGCTGGGGGACGACTAGCCAAGAGACCCAGTACTTC
CASSWGTTSQETQYF
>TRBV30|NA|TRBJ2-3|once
TGTGCCTGGAGTGGCCCGGCGGGGCTCACAGATACGCAGTATTTT
CAWSGPAGLTDTQYF
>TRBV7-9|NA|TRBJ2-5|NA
TGTGCCAGCAGCTCAATGCTGGGAGAGACCCAGTACTTC
CASSSMLGETQYF
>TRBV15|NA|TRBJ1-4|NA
TGTGCCACCAGCAGAGATAGCGGAGGGCTATCGGAACTGTTTTTT
CATSRDSGGLSELFF